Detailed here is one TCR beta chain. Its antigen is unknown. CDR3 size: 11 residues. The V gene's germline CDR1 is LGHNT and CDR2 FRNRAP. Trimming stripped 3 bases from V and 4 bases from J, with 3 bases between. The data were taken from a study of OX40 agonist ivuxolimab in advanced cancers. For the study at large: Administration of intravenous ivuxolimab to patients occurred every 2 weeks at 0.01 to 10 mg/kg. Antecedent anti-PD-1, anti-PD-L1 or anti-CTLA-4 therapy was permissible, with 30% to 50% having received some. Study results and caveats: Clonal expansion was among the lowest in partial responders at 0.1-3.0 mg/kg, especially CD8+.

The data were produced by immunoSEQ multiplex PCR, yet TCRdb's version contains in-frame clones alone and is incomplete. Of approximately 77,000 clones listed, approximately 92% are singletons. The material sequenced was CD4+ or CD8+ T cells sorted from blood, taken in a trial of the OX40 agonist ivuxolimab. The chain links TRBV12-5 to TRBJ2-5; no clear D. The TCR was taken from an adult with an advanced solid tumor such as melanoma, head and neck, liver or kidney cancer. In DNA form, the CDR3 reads TGTGCTAGTGGTTTTGGAGAGACCCAGTACTTC. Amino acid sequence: CASGFGETQYF.